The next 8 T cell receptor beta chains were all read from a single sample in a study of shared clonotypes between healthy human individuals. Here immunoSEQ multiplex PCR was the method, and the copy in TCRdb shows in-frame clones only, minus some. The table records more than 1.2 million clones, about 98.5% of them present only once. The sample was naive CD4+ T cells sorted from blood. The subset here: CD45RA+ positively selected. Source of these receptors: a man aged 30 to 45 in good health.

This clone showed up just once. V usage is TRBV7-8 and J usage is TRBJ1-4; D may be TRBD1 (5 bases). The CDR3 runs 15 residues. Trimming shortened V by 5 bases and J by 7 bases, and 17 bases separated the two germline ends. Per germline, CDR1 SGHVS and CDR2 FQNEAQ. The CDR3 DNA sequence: TGTGCCAGCAGCGCCATCAGGGCCTCTGGTGAAAAACTGTTTTTT. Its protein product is CASSAIRASGEKLFF.

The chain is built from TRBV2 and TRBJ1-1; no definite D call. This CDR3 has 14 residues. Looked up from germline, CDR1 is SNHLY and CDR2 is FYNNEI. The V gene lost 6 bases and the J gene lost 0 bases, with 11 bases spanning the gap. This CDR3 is CASSYGQMNTEAFF. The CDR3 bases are TGTGCCAGCAGCTACGGTCAGATGAACACTGAAGCTTTCTTT.

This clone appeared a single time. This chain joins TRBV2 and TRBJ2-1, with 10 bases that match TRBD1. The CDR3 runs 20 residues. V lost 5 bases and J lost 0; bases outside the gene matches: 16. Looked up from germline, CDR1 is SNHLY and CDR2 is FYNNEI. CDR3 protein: CASSYSRDRGPLSSYNEQFF. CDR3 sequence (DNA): TGTGCCAGCAGTTATAGCCGGGACAGGGGACCTCTTAGCTCCTACAATGAGCAGTTCTTC.

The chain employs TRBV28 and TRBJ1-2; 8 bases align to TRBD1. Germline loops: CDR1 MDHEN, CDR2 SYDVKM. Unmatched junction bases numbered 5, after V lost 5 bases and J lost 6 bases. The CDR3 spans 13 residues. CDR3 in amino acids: CASSLTGGNGYTF. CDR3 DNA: TGTGCCAGCAGTCTTACAGGGGGAAATGGCTACACCTTC.

The CDR3 protein is CASSRGPAGGAQYF. As DNA, the CDR3 is TGTGCCAGCAGCCGCGGTCCAGCTGGAGGGGCCCAGTACTTC. The J gene is TRBJ2-5, the V gene TRBV14, with D perhaps matching TRBD2 (6 bases). The V end was cut by 4 bases, the J end by 9 bases, with 18 bases between. The CDR3 sequence is 14 residues long. Germline V lookup: CDR1 SGHDN, CDR2 FVKESK.

The CDR3 DNA reads TGTGCCAGCAGTGCCGACGGACCATATGGCTACACCTTC. Translating it yields CASSADGPYGYTF. This sequence joins TRBV2 and TRBJ1-2; D is undetermined. Per germline, CDR1 SNHLY and CDR2 FYNNEI. This CDR3 comprises 13 residues. V lost 4 bases to trimming and J lost 5 bases, with 11 bases between them.

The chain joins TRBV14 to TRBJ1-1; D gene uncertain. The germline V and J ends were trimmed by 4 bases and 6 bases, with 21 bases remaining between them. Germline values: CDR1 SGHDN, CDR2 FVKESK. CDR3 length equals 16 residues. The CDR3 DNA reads TGTGCCAGCAGCCCGAGGACGGGTGCATGGGTCCCTGAAGCTTTCTTT. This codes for CASSPRTGAWVPEAFF.

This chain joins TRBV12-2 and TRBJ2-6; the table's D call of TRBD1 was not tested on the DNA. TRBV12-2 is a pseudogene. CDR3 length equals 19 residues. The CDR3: CASRLRFGQAPSGANVLTF. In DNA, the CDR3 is TGTGCAAGTCGCTTAAGGTTCGGACAGGCCCCCTCTGGGGCCAACGTCCTGACTTTC.